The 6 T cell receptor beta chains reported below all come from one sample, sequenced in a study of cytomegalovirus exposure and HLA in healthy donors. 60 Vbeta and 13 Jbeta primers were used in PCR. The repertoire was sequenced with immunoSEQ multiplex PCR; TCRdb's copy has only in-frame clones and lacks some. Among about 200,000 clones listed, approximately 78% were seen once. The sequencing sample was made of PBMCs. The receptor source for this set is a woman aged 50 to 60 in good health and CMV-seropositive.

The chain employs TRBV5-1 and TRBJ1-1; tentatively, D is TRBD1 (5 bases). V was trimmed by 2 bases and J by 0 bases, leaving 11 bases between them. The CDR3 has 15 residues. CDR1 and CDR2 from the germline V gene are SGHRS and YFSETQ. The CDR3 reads CASSFVGGMNTEAFF. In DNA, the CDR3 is TGCGCCAGCAGCTTCGTCGGGGGGATGAACACTGAAGCTTTCTTT.

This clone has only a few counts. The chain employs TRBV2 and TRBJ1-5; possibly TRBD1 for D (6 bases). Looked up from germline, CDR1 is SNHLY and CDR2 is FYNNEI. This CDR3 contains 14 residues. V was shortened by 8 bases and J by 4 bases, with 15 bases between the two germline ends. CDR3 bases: TGTGCCAGCCGGGGGGCACGGGGAAATCAGCCCCAGCATTTT. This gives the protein CASRGARGNQPQHF.

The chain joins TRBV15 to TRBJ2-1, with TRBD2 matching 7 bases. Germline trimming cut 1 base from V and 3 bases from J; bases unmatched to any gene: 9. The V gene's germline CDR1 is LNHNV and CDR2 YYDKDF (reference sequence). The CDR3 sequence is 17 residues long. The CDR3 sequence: CATSRGGWGGGYNEQFF. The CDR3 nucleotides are TGTGCCACCAGCAGAGGGGGTTGGGGGGGAGGCTACAATGAGCAGTTCTTC.

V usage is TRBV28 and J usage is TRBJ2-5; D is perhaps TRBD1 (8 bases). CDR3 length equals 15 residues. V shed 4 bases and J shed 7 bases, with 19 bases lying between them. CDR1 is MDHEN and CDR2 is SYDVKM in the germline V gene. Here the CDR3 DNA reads TGTGCCAGCAGTTCCCTTAACAGGGGGAGGGGGACCCAGTACTTC. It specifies CASSSLNRGRGTQYF.

The CDR3 coding sequence is TGTGCCAGCAGCGTAGCTACAGGACAAGAGACCCAGTACTTC. The encoded protein is CASSVATGQETQYF. The chain links TRBV9 to TRBJ2-5; weak D call: TRBD1 (5 bases). Between the trimmed V and J ends, which lost 0 bases and 2 bases, there was a span of 8 bases. The CDR3 has 14 residues. The germline CDR1 and CDR2 sequences are SGDLS and YYNGEE.

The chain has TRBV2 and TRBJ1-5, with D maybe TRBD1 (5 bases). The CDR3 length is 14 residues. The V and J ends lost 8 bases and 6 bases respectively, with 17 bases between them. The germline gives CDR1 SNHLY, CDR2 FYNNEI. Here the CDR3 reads CASGGEGQSQPQHF. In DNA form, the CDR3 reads TGTGCCAGCGGTGGGGAGGGGCAATCTCAGCCCCAGCATTTT.